Reported below is one T cell receptor beta chain. No antigen is known for it. This sample is part of a study of shared clonotypes between healthy human individuals. Negatively enriched CD4+ T cells were divided by CD45RA into naive and memory. Study-wide results and caveats: Rarefaction exposed incomplete sorted-subset sequencing despite large depth.

The run depth of the assay was deep. Investigators spread the genomic DNA of each subset evenly over several immunoSEQ plates. Profiled with immunoSEQ multiplex PCR; TCRdb holds only in-frame clones, not every one. The table has around 2.1 million clones, approximately 95% seen once. This TCR came from a man younger than 30 in good health. Sequenced: naive CD4+ T cells sorted from blood. Documented subset: CD45RA+ positively selected.

CDR3 region: CSVELGGVETQYF. Here the CDR3 DNA reads TGCAGCGTTGAGCTAGGGGGAGTAGAGACCCAGTACTTC. The chain links TRBV29-1 to TRBJ2-5; D perhaps matches TRBD1 (6 bases). V was pared by 3 bases and J by 4 bases, with 12 bases between. The CDR3 has 13 residues. Germline V gene lookup returns CDR1 SQVTM and CDR2 ANQGSEA.